The 32 T cell receptor beta chains presented below share a single source sample, sequenced in a study of cytomegalovirus exposure and HLA in healthy donors. The PCR had 60 Vbeta and 13 Jbeta primers. Generated by immunoSEQ multiplex PCR, the TCRdb table keeps only in-frame clones and is missing some. The sample yields roughly 150,000 clones, 73% seen once. The sequencing sample was made of PBMCs. Receptors originate from a woman younger than 35 in good health and CMV-seropositive.

V usage is TRBV4-3 and J usage is TRBJ1-4; D call uncertain. The germline V and J ends were trimmed by 1 base and 6 bases, with 6 bases remaining between them. The CDR3 covers 13 residues. Germline V CDR1 and CDR2: LGHNA, YSLEER. CDR3 sequence (DNA): TGCGCCAGCAGCCAAGCCGCGGATGAAAAACTGTTTTTT. This encodes CASSQAADEKLFF.

This chain links TRBV7-2 with TRBJ1-3; TRBD1 might be the D (6 bases). The germline V and J ends were trimmed by 6 bases and 1 base, with 16 bases remaining between them. Per germline, CDR1 SGHTA and CDR2 FQGNSA. This CDR3 has 16 residues. The chain's CDR3 is CASSIEQGLSGNTIYF. The CDR3 DNA is TGTGCCAGCAGTATTGAACAGGGATTATCTGGAAACACCATATATTTT. Full variable domain (rest looked up from reference TRBV7-2 and TRBJ1-3): GAGVSQSPSNKVTEKGKDVELRCDPISGHTALYWYRQSLGQGLEFLIYFQGNSAPDKSGLPSDRFSAERTGGSVSTLTIQRTQQEDSAVYLCASSIEQGLSGNTIYFGEGSWLTVV.

The rearrangement uses TRBV6-5 and TRBJ2-7, with TRBD1 matching 8 bases. Trimming removed 7 bases from V and 0 bases from J; junction bases left unmatched: 8. The CDR3 has 15 amino acids. In germline, CDR1 is MNHEY, CDR2 SVGAGI. The CDR3 reads CASTPGQVSSYEQYF. The DNA for the CDR3 is TGTGCCAGCACCCCGGGACAGGTGAGCTCCTACGAGCAGTACTTC.

Only a few counts were recorded for this clone. The chain recombines TRBV28 with TRBJ1-1, with D perhaps TRBD1 (5 bases). Germline CDR1 and CDR2: MDHEN and SYDVKM. With 3 bases removed from V and 3 bases from J, the gap between germline ends came to 14 bases. The CDR3 is 15 residues long. The CDR3 is CASSFPQGRHTEAFF. The DNA of the CDR3 is TGTGCCAGCAGTTTCCCGCAGGGTCGGCACACTGAAGCTTTCTTT.

In its sample, this clone was seen once. This chain uses TRBV12-2 with TRBJ1-2; TRBD1 is the table's D call and was not checked against the DNA. TRBV12-2 is deemed a pseudogene. The CDR3 has 16 amino acids. Here the CDR3 DNA reads TGTGCAAGTCGCTCGTCGGACAGGGGCCACATAGATGGCTACACCTTC. Its translation: CASRSSDRGHIDGYTF.

This clone appeared a few times. V and J are TRBV10-3 and TRBJ2-5; D perhaps matches TRBD1 (6 bases). Gene TRBJ2-7 matches the end of the DNA better, so the J call may be wrong. Per the germline V gene, CDR1 is ENHRY and CDR2 is SYGVKD. This CDR3 contains 13 residues. CDR3 nucleotides: TGTGCCTCGAAAGCCCAGGGGTCCGACGAGCAGTACTTC. Translation: CASKAQGSDEQYF.

The genes are TRBV4-3 and TRBJ2-2; possible D gene TRBD2, 7 bases. The CDR3 totals 15 residues. V lost 0 bases and J lost 6, with 11 bases in between. Germline CDR1 and CDR2: LGHNA and YSLEER. CDR3 in amino acids: CASSQEIGGPGELFF. CDR3 nucleotides: TGCGCCAGCAGCCAAGAAATCGGGGGGCCCGGGGAGCTGTTTTTT.

The chain links TRBV4-3 to TRBJ2-4, with D possibly being TRBD2 (7 bases). This CDR3 is built from 19 residues. V was clipped by 0 bases and J by 3 bases, with 21 bases between them. Germline V CDR1 and CDR2: LGHNA, YSLEER. This chain's CDR3 is CASSQEEARGAVGKNIQYF. CDR3 nucleotides: TGCGCCAGCAGCCAAGAGGAGGCCCGGGGGGCGGTGGGCAAAAACATTCAGTACTTC.

The sample holds one count of this clone. The chain combines TRBV10-3 with TRBJ2-7; D not resolved. CDR3 length: 12 amino acids. Trimming left V 4 bases short and J 2 bases short, with 6 bases between. CDR1 and CDR2 from the germline V gene are ENHRY and SYGVKD. CDR3 bases: TGTGCCATCAGTGGCCTAGCCTACGAGCAGTACTTC. Protein: CAISGLAYEQYF.

The genes are TRBV6-6 and TRBJ1-1; D may be TRBD1 (5 bases). The CDR3 is made up of 13 amino acids. The germline gives CDR1 MNHNY, CDR2 SVGAGI (reference sequence). Trimming took off 6 bases at V and 4 bases at J, with 12 bases between the two ends. The CDR3 protein is CASRNRGGTEAFF. The CDR3 DNA is TGTGCCAGCAGAAACCGGGGGGGCACTGAAGCTTTCTTT.

The chain combines TRBV27 with TRBJ2-5; 10 bases fit TRBD2. V was pared by 2 bases and J by 5 bases, with 5 bases of the junction left unmatched. Germline V gene sequence: CDR1 MNHEY, CDR2 SMNVEV (reference sequence). The CDR3 has 15 amino acids. The CDR3 protein is CASSLSGGASETQYF. The CDR3 bases are TGTGCCAGCAGTTTAAGCGGGGGGGCCAGTGAGACCCAGTACTTC.

The chain is built from TRBV30 and TRBJ2-1, with D maybe TRBD2 (7 bases). Germline loops: CDR1 GTSNPN, CDR2 SVGIG (reference sequence). The CDR3 runs to 14 residues. V gave up 5 bases and J gave up 0 bases, with 11 bases separating them. The CDR3 sequence: CAWLGGRSYNEQFF. The DNA of the CDR3 is TGTGCCTGGCTGGGGGGGCGCTCCTACAATGAGCAGTTCTTC.

The chain couples TRBV2 to TRBJ2-1, with TRBD2 matching over 10 bases. Trimming at V came to 2 bases and at J to 7 bases, leaving 5 bases not matched to a gene. Per germline, CDR1 SNHLY and CDR2 FYNNEI. This CDR3 contains 15 residues. CDR3 nucleotides: TGTGCCAGCAGTGAACGAGCGGGGGGGCTTAATGAGCAGTTCTTC. Amino acid sequence: CASSERAGGLNEQFF.

V gene TRBV21-1 combines with J gene TRBJ1-5; TRBD1, the D gene given by the table, was not confirmed from the DNA. TRBV21-1 is reported as a pseudogene. The CDR3 extends over 18 amino acids. The DNA for the CDR3 is TGTGCCAGCAGCGCCAAGTCCGCAGGGGAATATAGCAATCAGCCCCAGCATTTT. Protein sequence: CASSAKSAGEYSNQPQHF.

The chain uses TRBV5-6 and TRBJ1-6; no firm D call. The germline V gene encodes CDR1 SGHDT and CDR2 YYEEEE. Trimming left V 0 bases short and J 0 bases short, with 10 bases between. The length of the CDR3 is 17 residues. This chain's CDR3 is CASSLERGSSYNSPLHF. The CDR3 region has the DNA TGTGCCAGCAGCTTGGAGCGGGGAAGCTCCTATAATTCACCCCTCCACTTT. Full variable domain (missing parts from reference TRBV5-6 and TRBJ1-6): DAGVTQSPTHLIKTRGQQVTLRCSPKSGHDTVSWYQQALGQGPQFIFQYYEEEERQRGNFPDRFSGHQFPNYSSELNVNALLLGDSALYLCASSLERGSSYNSPLHFGNGTRLTVT.

There are a few counts of this clone. The chain joins TRBV2 to TRBJ1-5; no clear D gene. This CDR3 region has 15 residues. V shed 3 bases and J shed 2 bases, with 11 bases lying between them. Germline CDR1 reads SNHLY; CDR2 reads FYNNEI. The CDR3 DNA sequence: TGTGCCAGCAGTGAGTCGGGGTTGGGCAATCAGCCCCAGCATTTT. This translates into CASSESGLGNQPQHF.

The chain is built from TRBV2 and TRBJ1-2; tentative D call: TRBD1 (6 bases). Per germline, CDR1 SNHLY and CDR2 FYNNEI. The V and J ends lost 7 bases and 7 bases respectively, with 10 bases between them. This CDR3 is built from 11 residues. DNA for the CDR3: TGTGCCAGCATGGGGGCGCGTGGCTACACCTTC. Encoded protein: CASMGARGYTF.

This clone was seen only a few times. J is TRBJ2-2 and V is TRBV5-6; 9 nucleotides line up with TRBD2. Trimming removed 6 bases from V and 6 bases from J; junction bases left unmatched: 12. CDR3 size: 16 residues. Per the germline V gene, CDR1 is SGHDT and CDR2 is YYEEEE. CDR3 sequence reads: CASIPRLAVSSGELFF. CDR3 DNA: TGTGCCAGCATCCCGAGACTAGCGGTCTCTTCCGGGGAGCTGTTTTTT. Drawing the rest from reference TRBV5-6 and TRBJ2-2, the complete variable domain is DAGVTQSPTHLIKTRGQQVTLRCSPKSGHDTVSWYQQALGQGPQFIFQYYEEEERQRGNFPDRFSGHQFPNYSSELNVNALLLGDSALYLCASIPRLAVSSGELFFGEGSRLTVL.

J is TRBJ1-1 and V is TRBV7-2, with TRBD1 identical over 8 bases. Losses at the gene ends were 5 bases for V and 5 bases for J; bases not matched to a gene: 4. Germline CDR1 reads SGHTA; CDR2 reads FQGNSA. This CDR3 comprises 13 residues. The CDR3 DNA is TGTGCCAGCAGCCGAACAGGGGGGACTGAAGCTTTCTTT. Encoded protein: CASSRTGGTEAFF.

The rearrangement links TRBV18 to TRBJ2-1; the D is unclear. The V and J ends lost 5 bases and 5 bases respectively, with 10 bases between them. CDR1 KGHSH and CDR2 LQKENI come from the germline V gene. CDR3 length: 13 residues. CDR3 in DNA: TGTGCCAGCTCATCCCGGGTAGACAATGAGCAGTTCTTC. Its translation is CASSSRVDNEQFF. Together with reference TRBV18 and TRBJ2-1, the CDR3 gives the full variable domain: NAGVMQNPRHLVRRRGQEARLRCSPMKGHSHVYWYRQLPEEGLKFMVYLQKENIIDESGMPKERFSAEFPKEGPSILRIQQVVRGDSAAYFCASSSRVDNEQFFGPGTRLTVL.

The chain has TRBV4-2 and TRBJ2-5, with 10 bases matching TRBD1. CDR3 length equals 18 residues. The germline CDR1 and CDR2 sequences are LGHNA and YNFKEQ. Losses at the gene ends were 3 bases for V and 1 base for J; bases not matched to a gene: 11. The CDR3 loop is CASSHGQGQGLFQETQYF. In DNA form, the CDR3 reads TGTGCCAGCAGCCATGGACAGGGACAGGGGCTCTTCCAAGAGACCCAGTACTTC.

The V gene is TRBV19, the J gene TRBJ1-1, with D possibly being TRBD1 (6 bases). Trimming removed 6 bases at V and 1 base at J, with 18 bases between. This CDR3 has 16 residues. Germline V gene lookup returns CDR1 LNHDA and CDR2 SQIVND (reference sequence). The CDR3 DNA follows: TGTGCCAGTAGCGATCCCTCGGGGACATCGAACACTGAAGCTTTCTTT. Protein sequence: CASSDPSGTSNTEAFF. Full variable domain (rest looked up from reference TRBV19 and TRBJ1-1): DGGITQSPKYLFRKEGQNVTLSCEQNLNHDAMYWYRQDPGQGLRLIYYSQIVNDFQKGDIAEGYSVSREKKESFPLTVTSAQKNPTAFYLCASSDPSGTSNTEAFFGQGTRLTVV.

V gene TRBV6-1 combines with J gene TRBJ1-1; unclear D gene. V lost 3 bases, J lost 4 bases, and 6 bases lay in between. Germline V gives CDR1 MNHNS, CDR2 SASEGT. There are 12 residues in the CDR3. The CDR3 reads CASSERLTEAFF. In nucleotides, the CDR3 is TGTGCCAGCAGTGAGCGGCTCACTGAAGCTTTCTTT.

CDR3 DNA: TGTGCCAGCAGCTTAGAAAACCTCGGGACAGGGCACCCAGATACGCAGTATTTT. Residues: CASSLENLGTGHPDTQYF. This chain links TRBV7-6 with TRBJ2-3, with 9 bases fitting TRBD1. The CDR3 is 18 amino acids. Germline CDR1 SGHVS, CDR2 FNYEAQ. The V gene end was trimmed by 1 base and the J gene end by 4 bases; junction bases not matched to a gene: 12.

The chain couples TRBV4-3 to TRBJ2-4; 7 nucleotides agree with TRBD2. The CDR3 spans 15 residues. After removal of 0 bases from V and 7 bases from J, the junction contained 6 bases not matched to a gene. The V gene's germline CDR1 is LGHNA and CDR2 YSLEER. The CDR3 loop is CASSQDRGGPNIQYF. The CDR3 DNA sequence: TGCGCCAGCAGCCAAGATCGGGGAGGGCCTAACATTCAGTACTTC.

A few counts support this clone. This chain uses TRBV5-8 with TRBJ2-1, with 8 bases aligning to TRBD2. Germline CDR1 and CDR2: SGHTS and YDEGEE. The CDR3 totals 12 residues. Unmatched junction bases numbered 4, after V lost 0 bases and J lost 14 bases. DNA of the CDR3: TGTGCCAGCAGCTTGGCATGGCGGGGGGAGTTCTTC. Translating gives CASSLAWRGEFF.

This chain joins TRBV11-2 and TRBJ1-1, with a tentative D call TRBD1 (5 bases). The CDR3 is 13 amino acids. V was pared by 4 bases and J by 5 bases, with 11 bases between. Germline lookup yields CDR1 SGHAT and CDR2 FQNNGV. The CDR3 here is CASSSQGGTEAFF. CDR3 coding DNA: TGTGCCAGCAGCTCCCAGGGTGGGACTGAAGCTTTCTTT.

The V gene is TRBV4-1, the J gene TRBJ1-5; D remains unclear. Germline V lookup: CDR1 MGHRA, CDR2 YSYEKL. The CDR3 has 13 amino acids. The V end lost 0 bases, the J end lost 2 bases, and 2 bases lay between the germline ends. The CDR3 spells CASSQDGNQPQHF. The CDR3 DNA sequence: TGCGCCAGCAGCCAAGACGGCAATCAGCCCCAGCATTTT.

This chain links TRBV29-1 with TRBJ2-1; 7 bases line up with TRBD2. Trimming removed 1 base from V and 6 bases from J; junction bases left unmatched: 6. The CDR3 is 14 residues long. Looked up from germline, CDR1 is SQVTM and CDR2 is ANQGSEA. The CDR3 DNA reads as TGCAGCGTTGAAGGGGAGGGGTCCCCCAATGAGCAGTTCTTC. Protein product: CSVEGEGSPNEQFF.

The chain joins TRBV5-1 to TRBJ1-1, with 7 bases fitting TRBD1. The CDR3 consists of 15 residues. Germline assignment: CDR1 SGHRS and CDR2 YFSETQ. The trim removed 4 bases at V and 2 bases at J, leaving 8 bases unmatched. The CDR3 spells CASSSLGQDNTEAFF. CDR3 DNA sequence: TGCGCCAGCAGCAGCCTAGGACAGGATAACACTGAAGCTTTCTTT.

The CDR3 here is CASSPARSGTEAFF. The DNA of the CDR3 is TGTGCCAGCTCACCTGCTCGTAGCGGCACTGAAGCTTTCTTT. The chain is built from TRBV18 and TRBJ1-1; D not resolved. Trimming took 3 bases from V and 4 from J, leaving 12 bases between them. CDR3 length: 14 amino acids. Germline assignment: CDR1 KGHSH and CDR2 LQKENI.

The J gene is TRBJ2-2, the V gene TRBV29-1; 7 nucleotides match TRBD1. The germline gives CDR1 SQVTM, CDR2 ANQGSEA. V shed 6 bases and J 3 bases; nucleotides not matched to a gene: 10. The CDR3 totals 15 residues. The CDR3: CSVRGQGMDTGELFF. The CDR3 DNA follows: TGCAGCGTGAGGGGGCAGGGGATGGACACCGGGGAGCTGTTTTTT.